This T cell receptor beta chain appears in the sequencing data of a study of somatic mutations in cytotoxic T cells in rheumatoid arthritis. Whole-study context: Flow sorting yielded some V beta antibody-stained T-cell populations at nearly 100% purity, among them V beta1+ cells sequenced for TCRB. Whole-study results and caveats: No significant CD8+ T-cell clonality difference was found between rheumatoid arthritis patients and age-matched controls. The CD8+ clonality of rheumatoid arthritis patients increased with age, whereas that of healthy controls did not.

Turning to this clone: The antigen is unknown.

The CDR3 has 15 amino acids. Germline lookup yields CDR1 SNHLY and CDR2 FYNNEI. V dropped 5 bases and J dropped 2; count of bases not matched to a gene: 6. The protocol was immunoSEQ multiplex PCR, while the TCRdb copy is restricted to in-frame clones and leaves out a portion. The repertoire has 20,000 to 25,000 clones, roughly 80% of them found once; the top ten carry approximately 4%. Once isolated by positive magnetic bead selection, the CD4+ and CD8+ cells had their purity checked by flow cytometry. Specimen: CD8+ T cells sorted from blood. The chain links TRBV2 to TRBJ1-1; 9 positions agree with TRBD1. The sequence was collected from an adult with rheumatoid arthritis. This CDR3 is CASSQGQGQNTEAFF. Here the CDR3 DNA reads TGTGCCAGCAGTCAGGGACAGGGACAAAACACTGAAGCTTTCTTT. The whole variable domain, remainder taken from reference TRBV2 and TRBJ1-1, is EPEVTQTPSHQVTQMGQEVILRCVPISNHLYFYWYRQILGQKVEFLVSFYNNEISEKSEIFDDQFSVERPDGSNFTLKIRSTKLEDSAMYFCASSQGQGQNTEAFFGQGTRLTVV.